This passage covers 12 T cell receptor beta chains from one sample sequenced in a study of blood T cell repertoires in COVID-19. Sequenced by immunoSEQ multiplex PCR; TCRdb stores in-frame clones only, minus some. The profile shows roughly 100,000 clones, around 81% of them singletons. The sample comprised peripheral blood. These receptor sequences come from a man older than 75 with acute or convalescent COVID-19.

The gene calls are TRBV3-1 (or the pseudogene TRBV3-2) and TRBJ2-5; maybe TRBD2 (5 bases). With 1 base removed from V and 5 bases from J, the gap between germline ends came to 5 bases. The CDR3 contains 12 residues. In germline, CDR1 is LGHDT, CDR2 YNNKEL (reference sequence). In DNA, the CDR3 is TGTGCCAGCAGCCAAGGAGGGGAGACCCAGTACTTC. As protein: CASSQGGETQYF.

This rearrangement joins TRBV7-9 to TRBJ1-5, with a possible D match to TRBD1 (6 bases). V was clipped by 1 base and J by 0 bases, with 7 bases between them. From germline, CDR1 is SEHNR and CDR2 FQNEAQ (reference sequence). CDR3 length: 15 residues. This chain's CDR3 is CASSLGDNSNQPQHF. CDR3 in DNA: TGTGCCAGCAGCTTAGGGGACAATAGCAATCAGCCCCAGCATTTT.

CDR3 loop: CASSPRPGQGREQYF. CDR3 DNA sequence: TGTGCCAGCAGTCCCCGACCGGGACAGGGGCGCGAGCAGTACTTC. This rearrangement joins TRBV27 to TRBJ2-7; 10 bases fit TRBD1. This CDR3 spans 15 amino acids. After removal of 5 bases from V and 6 bases from J, the junction contained 10 bases not matched to a gene. Germline values: CDR1 MNHEY, CDR2 SMNVEV (reference sequence).

The chain carries TRBV2 and TRBJ1-6; 7 bases agree with TRBD1. CDR3 length: 16 amino acids. Germline-derived CDR1 and CDR2 are SNHLY and FYNNEI. The J segment lost 5 bases and the V segment lost 0 bases, leaving 4 bases of the junction unmatched. The DNA of the CDR3 is TGTGCCAGCAGTGAAGCGAGGACAGGAGATAATTCACCCCTCCACTTT. It encodes CASSEARTGDNSPLHF.

V is TRBV15 and J is TRBJ2-1; weak D call: TRBD2 (5 bases). The germline V gene has CDR1 LNHNV and CDR2 YYDKDF (reference sequence). This CDR3 spans 12 amino acids. V gave up 4 bases and J gave up 15 bases, with 16 bases separating them. The CDR3 DNA is TGTGCCACCAGCATGGCCGGGATGGGGTCGTTCTTC. Translating gives CATSMAGMGSFF.

This clone was found many times. The chain recombines TRBV28 with TRBJ1-1; D remains unclear. CDR3 length: 12 residues. The V gene lost 7 bases and the J gene lost 4 bases, with 10 bases spanning the gap. Germline lookup yields CDR1 MDHEN and CDR2 SYDVKM. The CDR3 DNA follows: TGTGCCAGCATGGGCAGTCCCACTGAAGCTTTCTTT. Translating it yields CASMGSPTEAFF.

The J gene is TRBJ1-1, the V gene TRBV7-3; no definite D call. Germline assignment: CDR1 SGHTA and CDR2 FQGTGA. Trimming cost V 4 bases and J 0 bases, with 6 bases left between them. This CDR3 spans 13 amino acids. Here the CDR3 reads CASSSELNTEAFF. The CDR3, as DNA: TGTGCCAGCAGCTCCGAGTTGAACACTGAAGCTTTCTTT.

This rearrangement joins TRBV6-5 to TRBJ2-3; D gene ambiguous. Germline-derived CDR1 and CDR2 are MNHEY and SVGAGI. The germline V and J ends were trimmed by 0 bases and 5 bases, with 9 bases remaining between them. This CDR3 has 14 residues. Here the CDR3 reads CASSYSPIRDTQYF. The CDR3 DNA is TGTGCCAGCAGTTACTCACCGATTAGAGATACGCAGTATTTT.

CDR3 nucleotide sequence: TGTGCCAGCAGCTTAAGGGGGACCGGTGGCTACACCTTC. Protein product: CASSLRGTGGYTF. This chain connects TRBV7-6 to TRBJ1-2; D may be TRBD1 (6 bases). The CDR3 consists of 13 residues. CDR1 and CDR2 from the germline V gene are SGHVS and FNYEAQ. The V end lost 2 bases, the J end lost 7 bases, and 11 bases lay between the germline ends.

Remarks on this clone: Other DNA sequences of this sample code for an identical CDR3. The gene calls are TRBV10-3 and TRBJ1-1; TRBD1 is a possible D gene (5 bases). CDR1 and CDR2 from the germline V gene are ENHRY and SYGVKD. The CDR3 spans 13 residues. V gave up 3 bases and J gave up 3 bases, with 8 bases separating them. The CDR3 sequence: CAISDRVDTEAFF. CDR3 nucleotide sequence: TGTGCCATCAGTGACAGGGTTGACACTGAAGCTTTCTTT.

The rearrangement joins TRBV28 to TRBJ2-1; TRBD2 is a possible D gene (6 bases). Germline V gene lookup returns CDR1 MDHEN and CDR2 SYDVKM. The CDR3 covers 14 residues. V was cut by 6 bases and J by 5 bases, with 14 bases left in between. The chain's CDR3 is CASRPNLANNEQFF. The CDR3 DNA is TGTGCCAGCAGGCCGAACCTAGCGAACAATGAGCAGTTCTTC.

CDR3 region: CASSFAASGNPPYEQYF. The CDR3 nucleotides are TGTGCCAGCAGTTTCGCGGCTAGCGGGAACCCCCCCTACGAGCAGTACTTC. The V gene is TRBV27, the J gene TRBJ2-7, with 9 bases that match TRBD2. CDR1 is MNHEY, CDR2 SMNVEV, per germline (reference sequence). J lost 2 bases, V lost 3 bases, and 11 bases had no gene match. The CDR3 has 17 amino acids.